This is a list of T cell receptor beta chains from one sample in a study of blood T cells in healthy people across ages. TCRdb fed the 5' RACE reads into MiXCR, producing one record per CDR3 protein. The table records some 900,000 distinct CDR3 sequences, more than 25% of them present only once. What was sequenced was blood. These receptors came from an elderly woman in good health. CDR3s leave out the opening cysteine and the closing phenylalanine or tryptophan. The listing skips clone size in some rows; elsewhere it reads once, few, many or a size class.

TRBJ1-5 | TRBV6-5 | - | 13 | ATAAFRGFNQPQH
TRBJ1-5 | TRBV21-1 | few | 12 | ASTQIRLGWPQH
TRBJ2-3 | TRBV5-1 | - | 17 | ASSLEGGAAGGHTDTQY
TRBJ1-3 | TRBV20-1 | few | 12 | SARDSGSGNTIY
TRBJ2-3 | TRBV27 | many | 14 | ASSPSDRGGTDTQY
TRBJ2-3 | TRBV9 | many | 15 | ASSVASSGGGTDTQY
TRBJ2-3 | TRBV4-2 | - | 13 | ASSPMGGERDTQY
TRBJ2-3 | TRBV6-1 | few | 14 | ASSGKGQGQGDTQY
TRBJ1-1 | TRBV11-2 | few | 13 | ASSLSGQGNTEAF
TRBJ2-7 | TRBV7-2 | many | 9 | ASSHAYEQY
TRBJ1-6 | TRBV5-5 | few | 14 | ASSLVWGTSPQALH
TRBJ2-1 | TRBV25-1 | many | 17 | ASSEYGSVAGALRDEQF
TRBJ2-6 | TRBV20-1 | many | 13 | SAPPGMSGANVLT
TRBJ2-5 | TRBV27 | many | 13 | ASSNLRGGGETQY
TRBJ2-1 | TRBV12-3/TRBV12-4 | few | 16 | ASSRSTFGGSSYNEQF
TRBJ2-5 | TRBV2 | few | 15 | ASSEAGTGGAWETQY
TRBJ1-1 | TRBV20-1 | - | 11 | SGTGGLHTEAF